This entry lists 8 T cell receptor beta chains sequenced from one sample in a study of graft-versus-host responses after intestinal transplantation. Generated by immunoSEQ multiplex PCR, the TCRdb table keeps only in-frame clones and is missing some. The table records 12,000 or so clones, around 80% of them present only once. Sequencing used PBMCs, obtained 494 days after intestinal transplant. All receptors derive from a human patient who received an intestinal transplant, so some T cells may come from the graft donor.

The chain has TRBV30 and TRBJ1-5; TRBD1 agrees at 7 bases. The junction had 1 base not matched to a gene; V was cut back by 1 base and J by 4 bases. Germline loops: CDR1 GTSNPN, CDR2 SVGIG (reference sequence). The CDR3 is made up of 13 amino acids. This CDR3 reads CAWSGQGNQPQHF. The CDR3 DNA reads TGTGCCTGGAGTGGACAGGGAAATCAGCCCCAGCATTTT.

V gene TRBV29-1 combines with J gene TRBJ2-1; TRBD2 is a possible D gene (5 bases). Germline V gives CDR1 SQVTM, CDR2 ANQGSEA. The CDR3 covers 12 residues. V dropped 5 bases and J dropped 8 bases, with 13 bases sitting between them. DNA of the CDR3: TGCAGCGTTAAAGGGAGTTTAGATGAGCAGTTCTTC. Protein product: CSVKGSLDEQFF.

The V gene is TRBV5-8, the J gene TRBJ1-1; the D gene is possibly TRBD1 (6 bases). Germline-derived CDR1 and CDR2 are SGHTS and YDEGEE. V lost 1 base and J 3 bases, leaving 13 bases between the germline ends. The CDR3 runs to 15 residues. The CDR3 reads CASSLYRGLDTEAFF. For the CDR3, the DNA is TGTGCCAGCAGCTTGTATCGGGGGCTAGACACTGAAGCTTTCTTT.

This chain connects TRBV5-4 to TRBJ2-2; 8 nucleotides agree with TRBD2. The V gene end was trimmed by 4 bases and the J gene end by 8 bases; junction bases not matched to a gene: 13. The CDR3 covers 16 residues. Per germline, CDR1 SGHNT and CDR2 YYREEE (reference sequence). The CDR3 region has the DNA TGTGCCAGCAGCCGGGGGGGGCGGAGCCCCTGGGGGGAGCTGTTTTTT. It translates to CASSRGGRSPWGELFF.

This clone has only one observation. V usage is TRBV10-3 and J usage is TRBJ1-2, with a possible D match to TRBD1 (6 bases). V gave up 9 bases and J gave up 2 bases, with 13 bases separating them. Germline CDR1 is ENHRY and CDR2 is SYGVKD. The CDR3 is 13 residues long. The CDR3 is CAISRGGNYGYTF. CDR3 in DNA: TGTGCCATAAGCAGGGGCGGGAACTATGGCTACACCTTC.

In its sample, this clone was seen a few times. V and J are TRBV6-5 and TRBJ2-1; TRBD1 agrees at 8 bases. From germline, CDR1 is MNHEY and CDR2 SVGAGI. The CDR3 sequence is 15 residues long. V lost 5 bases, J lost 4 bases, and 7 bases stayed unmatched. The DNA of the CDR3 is TGTGCCAGCAGTACTGGACAGGGAATTTACAATGAGCAGTTCTTC. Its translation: CASSTGQGIYNEQFF.

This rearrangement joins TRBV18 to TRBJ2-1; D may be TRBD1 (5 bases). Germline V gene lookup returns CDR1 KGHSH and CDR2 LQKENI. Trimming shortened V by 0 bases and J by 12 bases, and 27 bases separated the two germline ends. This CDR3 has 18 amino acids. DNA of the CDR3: TGTGCCAGCTCACCACCTACCCCGGCAGGGCCAGGTATCTATGGGCAGTTCTTC. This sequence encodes CASSPPTPAGPGIYGQFF.

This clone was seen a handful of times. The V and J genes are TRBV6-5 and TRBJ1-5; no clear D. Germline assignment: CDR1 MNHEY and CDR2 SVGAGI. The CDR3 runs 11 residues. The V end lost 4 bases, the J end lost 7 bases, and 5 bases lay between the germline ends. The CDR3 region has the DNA TGTGCCAGCAGTTCGGAACAGCCCCAGCATTTT. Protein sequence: CASSSEQPQHF.